These T cell receptor beta chains were read from a single sample in a study of blood T cell repertoires in COVID-19. Generated by immunoSEQ multiplex PCR, the TCRdb table keeps only in-frame clones and is missing some. The table shows around 450,000 clones, with roughly 90% occurring only once. The source material was peripheral blood. Every receptor here comes from a young woman with acute or convalescent COVID-19. CDR3s include the opening cysteine and the closing phenylalanine or tryptophan. The D gene is left open where the match is weak. Where a row states a size, it is once, few, many or the class of an expanded clone; other rows omit it.

j_call,clone_size,v_call,d_call,cdr3_nt,cdr3_aa
TRBJ2-1,-,TRBV7-9,-,TGTGCCAGCAGCTCCCCGTATGAGCAGTTCTTC,CASSSPYEQFF
TRBJ1-2,-,TRBV27,TRBD1,TGTGCCAGCAGTTTTCGGACAGGGGAGGGCTACACCTTC,CASSFRTGEGYTF
TRBJ2-3,once,TRBV19,-,TGTGCCAGTAGTATAGACGGGTCCACAGATACGCAGTATTTT,CASSIDGSTDTQYF
TRBJ1-5,-,TRBV2,TRBD1,TGTGCCAGCAGTCCATGGACAGGAGATCAGCCCCAGCATTTT,CASSPWTGDQPQHF
TRBJ2-7,-,TRBV2,-,TGTGCCAGCATCCTCTCCTACGAGCAGTACTTC,CASILSYEQYF
TRBJ2-2,-,TRBV3-1/TRBV3-2,TRBD2,TGTGCCAGCAGCCTACAGCGGGGGTCGACCGGGGAGCTGTTTTTT,CASSLQRGSTGELFF
TRBJ1-5,-,TRBV2,TRBD1,TGTGCCAGCAGCCCGACAGGGGAAGGTCAGCCCCAGCATTTT,CASSPTGEGQPQHF
TRBJ2-2,-,TRBV19,-,TGTGCCAGTAGCGCACCCGGCACCGGGGAGCTGTTTTTT,CASSAPGTGELFF
TRBJ2-3,-,TRBV9,-,TGTGCCAGCAGAGCTTCGGGGACAGATACGCAGTATTTT,CASRASGTDTQYF
TRBJ2-3,-,TRBV29-1,TRBD1,TGCAGCGTTACCGGGACAGGGGAATTAACAGATACGCAGTATTTT,CSVTGTGELTDTQYF
TRBJ2-1,-,TRBV19,-,TGTGCCAGTAGCGACCCAAGCGGTGAGCAGTTCTTC,CASSDPSGEQFF
TRBJ2-7,-,TRBV30,TRBD2,TGTGCCTGGAGTGTAAGCGGGGGACCCTACGAGCAGTACTTC,CAWSVSGGPYEQYF
TRBJ2-1,-,TRBV27,TRBD2,TGTGCCAGCAGTTTGGGGTACTCTGGACTAGCGGGGGGTTTGGAGCAGTTCTTC,CASSLGYSGLAGGLEQFF
TRBJ2-4,once,TRBV13,TRBD1,TGTGCCAGCAGCCTGGTGGACAGGGAAAACATTCAGTACTTC,CASSLVDRENIQYF
TRBJ1-5,-,TRBV2,-,TGTGCCAGCAGGGGGAGGTTTGATCAGCCCCAGCATTTT,CASRGRFDQPQHF
TRBJ2-7,-,TRBV6-6,-,TGTGCCAGCAGTTCCCTTGGGTCGACAGTCTACCACGAGCAGTACTTC,CASSSLGSTVYHEQYF
TRBJ1-1,-,TRBV11-3,-,TGTGCCAGCAGCTTAGATCTAGGCACTGAAGCTTTCTTT,CASSLDLGTEAFF
TRBJ2-5,-,TRBV27,TRBD1,TGTGCCAGCACTCCAAAGACAGGGGGGTTGGAGACCCAGTACTTC,CASTPKTGGLETQYF
TRBJ2-5,-,TRBV9,TRBD1,TGTGCCAGCAGTTACTCCGGGACAGGGAAAGAGACCCAGTACTTC,CASSYSGTGKETQYF
TRBJ1-5,many,TRBV4-1,-,TGCGCCAGCAGCCAAGAGCGTGATCAGCCCCAGCATTTT,CASSQERDQPQHF
TRBJ1-6,-,TRBV2,-,TGTGCCAGCAGTGATTCTCGTTCACCCCTCCACTTT,CASSDSRSPLHF
TRBJ2-5,-,TRBV19,TRBD1,TGTGCCAGTAGTATAGTGGGACAGGGTACGGAGACCCAGTACTTC,CASSIVGQGTETQYF
TRBJ1-5,-,TRBV7-8,-,TGTGCCAGCAGCGACAGACCTTATAGCAATCAGCCCCAGCATTTT,CASSDRPYSNQPQHF
TRBJ1-5,-,TRBV9,-,TGTGCCAGCAGCCTGGATAGCGGGACACACCAGCCCCAGCATTTT,CASSLDSGTHQPQHF
TRBJ2-1,-,TRBV10-2,TRBD2,TGCGCCAGCAGTTACGGGGGGGCGACCTACAATGAGCAGTTCTTC,CASSYGGATYNEQFF
TRBJ2-2,-,TRBV28,-,TGTGCCAGCACCCTATTAGGACTACCCCCCGGGGAGCTGTTTTTT,CASTLLGLPPGELFF
TRBJ2-1,-,TRBV5-1,TRBD2,TGCGCCAGCAGCCCTCGGGGGGGGGCCTACAATGAGCAGTTCTTC,CASSPRGGAYNEQFF
TRBJ1-3,-,TRBV6-5,-,TGTGCCAGCAGCCAATACAGGAGCTCTGGAAACACCATATATTTT,CASSQYRSSGNTIYF
TRBJ2-7,-,TRBV11-2,-,TGTGCCAGCAGCTCCTACCCGGAGGCCCGCTACGAGCAGTACTTC,CASSSYPEARYEQYF
TRBJ1-5,-,TRBV5-3,-,TGTGCCAGAAGCTTGTCGAGTAATAGCAATCAGCCCCAGCATTTT,CARSLSSNSNQPQHF
TRBJ1-2,-,TRBV29-1,-,TGCAGCGTTGTACGGGATCATGGCTACACCTTC,CSVVRDHGYTF
TRBJ1-2,-,TRBV7-2,TRBD1,TGTGCCAGCAGCTCCCGGGACAGGGTAACTTGGGGCTACACCTTC,CASSSRDRVTWGYTF
TRBJ2-7,-,TRBV7-9,TRBD1,TGTGCCAGCAGCCGACAGGGGGGCTCCTACGAGCAGTACTTC,CASSRQGGSYEQYF
TRBJ1-2,-,TRBV7-9,-,TGTGCCAGCAGCCGACGGGAAGGAAACTATGGCTACACCTTC,CASSRREGNYGYTF
TRBJ1-2,-,TRBV28,-,TGTGCCAGCAGTCATTTTTGGGCCACCCAAATTAACTATGGCTACACCTTC,CASSHFWATQINYGYTF
TRBJ1-3,-,TRBV10-3,TRBD1,TGTGCCATCAGTGGACAGGGGGCAGTTGGAAACACCATATATTTT,CAISGQGAVGNTIYF
TRBJ1-5,-,TRBV12-5,TRBD1,TGTGCTAGTGGTTCCGGGACAGGGCCGTTTCAGCCCCAGCATTTT,CASGSGTGPFQPQHF